The next 26 T cell receptor beta chains were all read from a single sample in a study of T cells in tumors after PD-1 blockade. Only in-frame clones appear in the TCRdb table, and some are missing; sequencing was by immunoSEQ multiplex PCR. The sample lists 30,000 to 35,000 clones, about three quarters seen once, with under 50% in the top ten. The sample here was PBMCs, taken after anti-PD-1 treatment. Source of these receptors: a human donor with basal cell carcinoma.

This clone was seen a few times. The V call is TRBV4-1, the J call TRBJ2-7; the D call may be TRBD1 or TRBD2 (5 bases each). Germline-derived CDR1 and CDR2 are MGHRA and YSYEKL. V was clipped by 0 bases and J by 1 base, with 19 bases between them. The CDR3 length is 18 residues. The CDR3 nucleotides read TGCGCCAGCAGCCAAGATTTGAAAAGGGGACCATATTCCTACGAGCAGTACTTC. The encoded protein is CASSQDLKRGPYSYEQYF.

The chain joins TRBV6-5 to TRBJ2-1, with 9 nucleotides matching TRBD1. Germline loops: CDR1 MNHEY, CDR2 SVGAGI. After removal of 5 bases from V and 8 bases from J, the junction contained 7 bases not matched to a gene. This CDR3 has 14 amino acids. Written as DNA, the CDR3 is TGTGCCAGCAGTAAACAGGGGGCGCGGTATGAGCAGTTCTTC. Amino acid sequence: CASSKQGARYEQFF.

V is TRBV7-2 and J is TRBJ1-2; 7 positions agree with TRBD1. J lost 7 bases, V lost 1 base, and 3 bases had no gene match. This CDR3 comprises 13 residues. In germline, CDR1 is SGHTA, CDR2 FQGNSA. CDR3: CASSLGQGAGYTF. For the CDR3, the DNA is TGTGCCAGCAGCTTAGGACAGGGTGCTGGCTACACCTTC.

The chain recombines TRBV24-1 with TRBJ1-5, with D possibly matching TRBD1 (6 bases). The CDR3 loop spans 14 amino acids. Per the germline V gene, CDR1 is KGHDR and CDR2 is SFDVKD. V gave up 5 bases and J gave up 5 bases, with 12 bases separating them. The CDR3 DNA sequence: TGTGCCACCAGTGCCAGGGGAAGGGATCAGCCCCAGCATTTT. It encodes CATSARGRDQPQHF.

This CDR3 is CASSWTLAGGSNEQFF. In DNA form, the CDR3 reads TGTGCCAGCAGCTGGACTCTAGCGGGGGGCTCCAATGAGCAGTTCTTC. The chain has TRBV6-6 and TRBJ2-1; TRBD2 aligns across 11 bases. The CDR3 is made up of 16 amino acids. Germline V gene sequence: CDR1 MNHNY, CDR2 SVGAGI (reference sequence). The V segment lost 6 bases and the J segment 6 bases; nucleotides outside the gene matches: 10.

The chain links TRBV7-8 to TRBJ1-3; D gene uncertain. Trimming took off 1 base at V and 0 bases at J, with 10 bases between the two ends. Germline loops: CDR1 SGHVS, CDR2 FQNEAQ. The CDR3 contains 16 residues. The DNA of the CDR3 is TGTGCCAGCAGCTTAGGTGGGGTGAGCTCTGGAAACACCATATATTTT. It encodes CASSLGGVSSGNTIYF.

The V call is TRBV30, the J call TRBJ2-7, with TRBD2 as a possible D gene (5 bases). The ends were cut back, 3 bases at V and 3 bases at J, with 21 bases in the middle. The CDR3 is made up of 16 amino acids. The germline V gene has CDR1 GTSNPN and CDR2 SVGIG (reference sequence). This CDR3 reads CAWSPRSGSGRYEQYF. The CDR3 region has the DNA TGTGCCTGGAGCCCCCGGTCGGGGAGCGGACGCTACGAGCAGTACTTC.

This chain uses TRBV7-2 with TRBJ1-3; 7 bases agree with TRBD1. Germline V gene data show CDR1 as SGHTA and CDR2 as FQGNSA. This CDR3 is 14 amino acids long. V lost 6 bases to trimming and J lost 4 bases; unmatched junction nucleotides: 6. CDR3 sequence reads: CASRTGVTGNTIYF. CDR3 bases: TGTGCCAGCAGAACAGGGGTAACGGGAAACACCATATATTTT.

The chain couples TRBV30 to TRBJ1-5; D gene uncertain. This CDR3 is built from 14 residues. Germline CDR1 and CDR2: GTSNPN and SVGIG (reference sequence). V shed 0 bases and J shed 1 base, with 7 bases lying between them. Here the CDR3 reads CAWSVQLSNQPQHF. CDR3 DNA: TGTGCCTGGAGTGTACAACTGAGCAATCAGCCCCAGCATTTT.

The chain employs TRBV7-9 and TRBJ2-7; a weak D match, TRBD1 (6 bases). CDR1 is SEHNR and CDR2 is FQNEAQ in the germline V gene (reference sequence). Deletions cut 5 bases from V and 0 bases from J, with 14 bases between. The CDR3 covers 15 residues. CDR3 coding DNA: TGTGCCAGCAGCCTCGGACAGAAAGGCTCCTACGAGCAGTACTTC. It encodes CASSLGQKGSYEQYF.

There are many counts of this clone. The chain recombines TRBV6-1 with TRBJ1-5, with a tentative D call TRBD1 (5 bases). Germline V lookup: CDR1 MNHNS, CDR2 SASEGT. The CDR3 covers 16 residues. The V gene lost 5 bases and the J gene lost 2 bases, with 16 bases spanning the gap. CDR3 coding DNA: TGTGCCAGCAGTAAAGGGCCGACAGCTCGCAATCAGCCCCAGCATTTT. Its protein is CASSKGPTARNQPQHF.

This clone was recorded once. The V call is TRBV6-1, the J call TRBJ1-2; 9 bases are shared with TRBD1. Germline V gene lookup returns CDR1 MNHNS and CDR2 SASEGT. The junction had 8 bases not matched to a gene; V was cut back by 2 bases and J by 7 bases. The CDR3 runs 15 residues. The CDR3: CASSEMTGGSSGYTF. For the CDR3, the DNA is TGTGCCAGCAGTGAAATGACAGGGGGATCGAGTGGCTACACCTTC.

The chain has TRBV28 and TRBJ1-6, with TRBD1 identical over 7 bases. The CDR3 runs to 15 residues. Looked up from germline, CDR1 is MDHEN and CDR2 is SYDVKM. Trimming removed 3 bases from V and 9 bases from J; junction bases left unmatched: 8. This chain's CDR3 is CASSFPGTASSPLHF. CDR3 bases: TGTGCCAGCAGTTTCCCTGGGACAGCTAGTTCACCCCTCCACTTT.

This clone has a handful of counts. The rearrangement links TRBV14 to TRBJ2-3, with a possible D match to TRBD2 (5 bases). The CDR3 has 15 amino acids. CDR1 SGHDN and CDR2 FVKESK come from the germline V gene. Between the trimmed V and J ends, which lost 1 base and 8 bases, there was a span of 16 bases. The CDR3 spells CASSQVIPPAGTQYF. Here the CDR3 DNA reads TGTGCCAGCAGCCAAGTTATACCCCCGGCGGGTACGCAGTATTTT.

The chain links TRBV19 to TRBJ1-3, with 7 nucleotides matching TRBD1. CDR1 and CDR2 (germline): LNHDA, SQIVND (reference sequence). Trimming at V came to 4 bases and at J to 0 bases, leaving 6 bases not matched to a gene. CDR3 length: 16 amino acids. This CDR3 is CASSNRGRGSGNTIYF. The CDR3 DNA sequence: TGTGCCAGTAGTAACAGGGGTAGGGGCTCTGGAAACACCATATATTTT.

The chain recombines TRBV5-1 with TRBJ2-7; 8 nucleotides line up with TRBD1. V shed 4 bases, J shed 1 base, and the junction held 7 bases outside the gene matches. Germline V gene sequence: CDR1 SGHRS, CDR2 YFSETQ. The CDR3 totals 15 residues. The CDR3 DNA follows: TGCGCCAGCAGCAGAGGGACAGGCGAATCCTACGAGCAGTACTTC. Translated: CASSRGTGESYEQYF.

This chain uses TRBV9 with TRBJ2-2, with D possibly being TRBD2 (6 bases). The CDR3 has 16 amino acids. V was clipped by 0 bases and J by 6 bases, with 15 bases between them. The V gene's germline CDR1 is SGDLS and CDR2 YYNGEE. The CDR3 region has the DNA TGTGCCAGCAGCGTAGTAGAACTAGCAGTCCCCGGGGAGCTGTTTTTT. This encodes CASSVVELAVPGELFF.

V is TRBV7-2 and J is TRBJ1-3, with a tentative D call TRBD1 (5 bases). Germline V gene sequence: CDR1 SGHTA, CDR2 FQGNSA. Between the trimmed V and J ends, which lost 0 bases and 1 base, there was a span of 10 bases. This CDR3 comprises 16 residues. CDR3 nucleotide sequence: TGTGCCAGCAGCTTAGCGCAGGGTCTGTCTGGAAACACCATATATTTT. Translation: CASSLAQGLSGNTIYF.

The V gene is TRBV4-1, the J gene TRBJ2-1; D is perhaps TRBD1 or TRBD2 (7 bases each). Germline V lookup: CDR1 MGHRA, CDR2 YSYEKL. V was shortened by 0 bases and J by 6 bases, with 24 bases between the two germline ends. The CDR3 contains 19 residues. CDR3 region: CASSQDPSGGGRGINEQFF. CDR3 DNA: TGCGCCAGCAGCCAAGATCCCTCAGGGGGAGGGAGGGGCATCAATGAGCAGTTCTTC.

J is TRBJ1-4 and V is TRBV27; 8 bases are shared with TRBD1. Trimming at V came to 5 bases and at J to 1 base, leaving 9 bases not matched to a gene. Germline V lookup: CDR1 MNHEY, CDR2 SMNVEV (reference sequence). The CDR3 is made up of 17 amino acids. The CDR3 DNA is TGTGCCAGCAGTGGATGGACAGGGAAGTTAACTAATGAAAAACTGTTTTTT. Translating gives CASSGWTGKLTNEKLFF.

This clone was observed a few times. This chain links TRBV28 with TRBJ2-2; 11 nucleotides line up with TRBD2. With V trimmed by 4 bases and J by 4 bases, 5 bases remained unmatched. Per the germline V gene, CDR1 is MDHEN and CDR2 is SYDVKM. This CDR3 has 16 amino acids. The CDR3 loop is CASSSSGRIVTGELFF. Here the CDR3 DNA reads TGTGCCAGCAGTTCTAGCGGGAGGATCGTCACCGGGGAGCTGTTTTTT.

The rearrangement links TRBV19 to TRBJ1-4; D is possibly TRBD1 (5 bases). Per germline, CDR1 LNHDA and CDR2 SQIVND (reference sequence). CDR3 length equals 16 residues. V was clipped by 2 bases and J by 1 base, with 11 bases between them. The CDR3, as DNA: TGTGCCAGTAGTATACGAGGGGATGAAACTAATGAAAAACTGTTTTTT. Protein sequence: CASSIRGDETNEKLFF.

The chain links TRBV9 to TRBJ2-1; no clear D. Trimming removed 0 bases from V and 0 bases from J, with 7 bases in between. This CDR3 is 15 amino acids long. The germline gives CDR1 SGDLS, CDR2 YYNGEE. The chain's CDR3 is CASSVVSSSYNEQFF. The CDR3, as DNA: TGTGCCAGCAGCGTAGTGAGCAGCTCCTACAATGAGCAGTTCTTC.

The rearrangement uses TRBV5-5 and TRBJ1-6, with 8 positions matching TRBD1. The V gene end was trimmed by 4 bases and the J gene end by 7 bases; junction bases not matched to a gene: 4. The CDR3 contains 14 residues. Germline V gene sequence: CDR1 SGHKS, CDR2 YYEKEE (reference sequence). For the CDR3, the DNA is TGTGCCAGCAGCACCGACAGGGGAAATTCACCCCTCCACTTT. Translation gives CASSTDRGNSPLHF. The variable domain in full, with the rest retrieved from reference TRBV5-5 and TRBJ1-6, is DAGVTQSPTHLIKTRGQQVTLRCSPISGHKSVSWYQQVLGQGPQFIFQYYEKEERGRGNFPDRFSARQFPNYSSELNVNALLLGDSALYLCASSTDRGNSPLHFGNGTRLTVT.

The chain recombines TRBV27 with TRBJ2-1, with D possibly being TRBD1 (6 bases). V was clipped by 1 base and J by 8 bases, with 12 bases between them. This CDR3 is built from 14 residues. Germline V lookup: CDR1 MNHEY, CDR2 SMNVEV (reference sequence). The CDR3 sequence: CASSLLGAVYEQFF. In DNA, the CDR3 is TGTGCCAGCAGTTTATTGGGGGCCGTTTATGAGCAGTTCTTC.

The table lists this clone with a few counts. The chain joins TRBV11-3 to TRBJ2-3, with 13 bases fitting TRBD2. This CDR3 region has 17 residues. The V segment lost 4 bases and the J segment 3 bases; nucleotides outside the gene matches: 7. Germline V gene sequence: CDR1 SGHNT, CDR2 YENEEA. CDR3 bases: TGTGCCAGCAGCTACTGGACTAGCGGGAGTGGAACAGATACGCAGTATTTT. Amino acid sequence: CASSYWTSGSGTDTQYF.